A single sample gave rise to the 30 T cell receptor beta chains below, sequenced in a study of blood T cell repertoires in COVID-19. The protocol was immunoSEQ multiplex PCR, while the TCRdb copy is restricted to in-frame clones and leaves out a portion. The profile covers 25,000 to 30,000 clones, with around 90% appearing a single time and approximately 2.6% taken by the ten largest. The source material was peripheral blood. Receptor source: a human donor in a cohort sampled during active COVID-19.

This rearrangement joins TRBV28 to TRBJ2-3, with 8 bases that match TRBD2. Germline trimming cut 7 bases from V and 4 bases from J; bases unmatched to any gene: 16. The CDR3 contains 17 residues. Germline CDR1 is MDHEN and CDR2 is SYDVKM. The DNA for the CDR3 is TGTGCCAGCAACATCCTAGCGGGTGCTGACGGGGCAGATACGCAGTATTTT. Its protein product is CASNILAGADGADTQYF.

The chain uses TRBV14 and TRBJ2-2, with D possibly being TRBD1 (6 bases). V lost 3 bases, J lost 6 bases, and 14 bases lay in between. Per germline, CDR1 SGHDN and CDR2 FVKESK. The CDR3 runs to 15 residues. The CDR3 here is CASSHSQGFSGELFF. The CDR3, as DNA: TGTGCCAGCAGCCATTCCCAGGGGTTTTCCGGGGAGCTGTTTTTT.

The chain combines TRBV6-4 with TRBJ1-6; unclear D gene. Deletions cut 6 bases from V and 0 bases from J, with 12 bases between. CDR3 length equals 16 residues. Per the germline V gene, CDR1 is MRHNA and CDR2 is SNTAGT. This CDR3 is CASRDTPSSYNSPLHF. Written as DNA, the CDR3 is TGTGCCAGCAGAGACACTCCGAGCTCCTATAATTCACCCCTCCACTTT.

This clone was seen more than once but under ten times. CDR3 bases: TGTGCCAGCAGCTTTCAGGAATCTTACGAGCAGTACTTC. It is translated as CASSFQESYEQYF. The chain recombines TRBV7-8 with TRBJ2-7; no firm D call. The CDR3 totals 13 residues. V dropped 3 bases and J dropped 4 bases, with 10 bases sitting between them. Germline CDR1 SGHVS, CDR2 FQNEAQ.

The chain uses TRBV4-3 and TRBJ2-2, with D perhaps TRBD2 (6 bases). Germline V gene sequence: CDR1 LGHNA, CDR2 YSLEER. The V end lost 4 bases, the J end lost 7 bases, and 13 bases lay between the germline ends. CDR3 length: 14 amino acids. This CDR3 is CASSLIGSFGELFF. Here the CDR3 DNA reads TGCGCCAGCAGCCTGATCGGGAGTTTCGGGGAGCTGTTTTTT.

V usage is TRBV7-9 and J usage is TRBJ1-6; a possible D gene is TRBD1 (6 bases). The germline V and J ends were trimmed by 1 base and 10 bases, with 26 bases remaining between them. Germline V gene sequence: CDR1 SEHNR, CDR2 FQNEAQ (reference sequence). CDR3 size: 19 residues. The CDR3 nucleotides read TGTGCCAGCAGCTTAGAACTTAATTTGGGGACACGTCTATTCTCACCCCTCCACTTT. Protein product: CASSLELNLGTRLFSPLHF.

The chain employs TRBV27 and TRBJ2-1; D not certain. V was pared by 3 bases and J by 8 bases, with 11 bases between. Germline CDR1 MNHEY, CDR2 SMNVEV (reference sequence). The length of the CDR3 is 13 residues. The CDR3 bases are TGTGCCAGCAGTTTTGGCGGCGAGTATGAGCAGTTCTTC. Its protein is CASSFGGEYEQFF.

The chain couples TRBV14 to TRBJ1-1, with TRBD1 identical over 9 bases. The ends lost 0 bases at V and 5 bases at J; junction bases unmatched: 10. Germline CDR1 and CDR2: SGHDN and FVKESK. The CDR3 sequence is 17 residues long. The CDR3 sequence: CASSQEGSGTGWTEAFF. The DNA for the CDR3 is TGTGCCAGCAGCCAAGAGGGATCCGGGACAGGGTGGACTGAAGCTTTCTTT.

The CDR3 region is CASSGAEIPGGEKLFF. The CDR3 nucleotides read TGTGCCAGCAGTGGGGCGGAGATTCCGGGAGGAGAAAAACTGTTTTTT. This rearrangement joins TRBV6-1 to TRBJ1-4; no clear D. The CDR3 loop spans 16 amino acids. The germline V gene has CDR1 MNHNS and CDR2 SASEGT. Trimming left V 4 bases short and J 8 bases short, with 20 bases between.

The CDR3 spells CASSQVITDTQYF. The CDR3 bases are TGCGCCAGCAGCCAAGTTATCACAGATACGCAGTATTTT. The chain employs TRBV4-1 and TRBJ2-3; D unclear. This CDR3 is built from 13 residues. Germline V CDR1 and CDR2: MGHRA, YSYEKL. V lost 1 base and J 2 bases, leaving 4 bases between the germline ends.

The DNA of the CDR3 is TGTGCCAGCAGCTTAGTCGGGGGTGGGGATACGCAGTATTTT. As protein: CASSLVGGGDTQYF. The V and J genes are TRBV7-2 and TRBJ2-3, with D tentatively TRBD2 (6 bases). V was shortened by 1 base and J by 6 bases, with 11 bases between the two germline ends. The germline V gene has CDR1 SGHTA and CDR2 FQGNSA. This CDR3 spans 14 amino acids.

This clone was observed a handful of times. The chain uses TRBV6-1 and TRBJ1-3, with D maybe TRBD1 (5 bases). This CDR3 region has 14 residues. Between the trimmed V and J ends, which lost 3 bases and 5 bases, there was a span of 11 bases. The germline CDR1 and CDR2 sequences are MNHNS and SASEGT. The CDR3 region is CASSETDTRNTIYF. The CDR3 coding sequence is TGTGCCAGCAGTGAGACAGACACCCGAAACACCATATATTTT.

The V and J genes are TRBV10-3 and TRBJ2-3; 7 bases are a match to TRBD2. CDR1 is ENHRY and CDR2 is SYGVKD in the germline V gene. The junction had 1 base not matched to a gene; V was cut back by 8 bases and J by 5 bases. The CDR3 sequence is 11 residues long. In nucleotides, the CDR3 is TGTGCCATCGGGACTATAGATACGCAGTATTTT. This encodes CAIGTIDTQYF.

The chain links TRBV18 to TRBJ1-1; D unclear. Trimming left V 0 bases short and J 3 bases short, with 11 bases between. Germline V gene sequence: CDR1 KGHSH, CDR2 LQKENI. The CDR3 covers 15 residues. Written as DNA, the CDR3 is TGTGCCAGCTCACCACCGCTGGGTGGGCACACTGAAGCTTTCTTT. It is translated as CASSPPLGGHTEAFF.

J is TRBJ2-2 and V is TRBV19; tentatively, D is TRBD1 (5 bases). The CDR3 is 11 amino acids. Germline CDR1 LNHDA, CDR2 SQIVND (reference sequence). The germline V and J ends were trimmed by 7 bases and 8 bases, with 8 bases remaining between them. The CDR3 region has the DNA TGTGCCAGTACTCAGGGTGGGGAGCTGTTTTTT. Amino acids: CASTQGGELFF.

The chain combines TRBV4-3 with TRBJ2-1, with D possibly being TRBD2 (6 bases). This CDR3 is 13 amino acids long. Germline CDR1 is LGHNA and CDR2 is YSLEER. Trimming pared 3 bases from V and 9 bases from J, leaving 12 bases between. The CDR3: CASSQGRSSEQFF. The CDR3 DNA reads TGCGCCAGCAGCCAGGGGAGGTCGAGTGAGCAGTTCTTC.

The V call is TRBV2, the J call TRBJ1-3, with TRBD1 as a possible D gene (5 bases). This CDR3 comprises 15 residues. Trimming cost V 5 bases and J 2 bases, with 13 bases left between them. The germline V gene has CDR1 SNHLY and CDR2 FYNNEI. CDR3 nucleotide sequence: TGTGCCAGCAGTCCCGGGACTCTGCCTGGAAACACCATATATTTT. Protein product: CASSPGTLPGNTIYF.

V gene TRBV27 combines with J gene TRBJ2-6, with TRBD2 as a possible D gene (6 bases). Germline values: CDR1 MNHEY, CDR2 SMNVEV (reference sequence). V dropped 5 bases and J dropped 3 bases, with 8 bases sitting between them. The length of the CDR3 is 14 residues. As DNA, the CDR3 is TGTGCCAGCAGTAGGGAGGTTGGGGCCAACGTCCTGACTTTC. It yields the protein CASSREVGANVLTF. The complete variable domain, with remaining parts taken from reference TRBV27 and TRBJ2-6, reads EAQVTQNPRYLITVTGKKLTVTCSQNMNHEYMSWYRQDPGLGLRQIYYSMNVEVTDKGDVPEGYKVSRKEKRNFPLILESPSPNQTSLYFCASSREVGANVLTFGAGSRLTVL.

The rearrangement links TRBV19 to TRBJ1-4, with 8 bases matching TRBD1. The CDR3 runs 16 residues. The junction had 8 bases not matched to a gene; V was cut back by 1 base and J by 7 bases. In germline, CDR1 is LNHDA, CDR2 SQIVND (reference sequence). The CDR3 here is CASSIASGTGSEKLFF. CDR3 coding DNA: TGTGCCAGTAGTATAGCTTCCGGGACAGGAAGTGAAAAACTGTTTTTT.

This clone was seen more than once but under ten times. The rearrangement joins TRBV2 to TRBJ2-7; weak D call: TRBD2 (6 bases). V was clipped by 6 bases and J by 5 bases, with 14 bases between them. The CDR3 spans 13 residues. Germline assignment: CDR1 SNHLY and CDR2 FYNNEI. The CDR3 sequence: CASRVGGADEQYF. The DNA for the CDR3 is TGTGCCAGCAGAGTAGGAGGGGCCGACGAGCAGTACTTC.

CDR3 amino acids: CASSLATNTGTEAFF. The CDR3 coding sequence is TGCGCCAGCAGCTTGGCTACTAATACAGGGACTGAAGCTTTCTTT. This chain joins TRBV5-1 and TRBJ1-1; tentative D call: TRBD1 (6 bases). The V gene lost 0 bases and the J gene lost 5 bases, with 14 bases spanning the gap. The germline V gene has CDR1 SGHRS and CDR2 YFSETQ. The CDR3 runs to 15 residues.

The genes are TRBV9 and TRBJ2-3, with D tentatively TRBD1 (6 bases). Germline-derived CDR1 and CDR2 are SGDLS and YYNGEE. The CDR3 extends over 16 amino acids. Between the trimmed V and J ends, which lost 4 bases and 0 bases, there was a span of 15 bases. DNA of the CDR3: TGTGCCAGCAGCCTAAGGTCCGGGACAAGCACAGATACGCAGTATTTT. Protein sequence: CASSLRSGTSTDTQYF.

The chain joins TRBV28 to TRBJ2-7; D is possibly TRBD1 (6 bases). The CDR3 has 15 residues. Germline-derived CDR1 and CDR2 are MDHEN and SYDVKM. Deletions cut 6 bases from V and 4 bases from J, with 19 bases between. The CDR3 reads CASSLTLRGLYEQYF. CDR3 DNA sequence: TGTGCCAGCAGCTTGACGCTCAGGGGATTATACGAGCAGTACTTC.

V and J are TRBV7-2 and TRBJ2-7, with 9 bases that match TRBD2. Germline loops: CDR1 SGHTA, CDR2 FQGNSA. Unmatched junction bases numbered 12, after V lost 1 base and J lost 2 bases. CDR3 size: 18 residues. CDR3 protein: CASSLVRSSGERTYEQYF. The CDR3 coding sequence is TGTGCCAGCAGCTTAGTGAGGTCTAGCGGGGAGCGCACCTACGAGCAGTACTTC. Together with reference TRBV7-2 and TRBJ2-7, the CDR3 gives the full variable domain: GAGVSQSPSNKVTEKGKDVELRCDPISGHTALYWYRQSLGQGLEFLIYFQGNSAPDKSGLPSDRFSAERTGGSVSTLTIQRTQQEDSAVYLCASSLVRSSGERTYEQYFGPGTRLTVT.

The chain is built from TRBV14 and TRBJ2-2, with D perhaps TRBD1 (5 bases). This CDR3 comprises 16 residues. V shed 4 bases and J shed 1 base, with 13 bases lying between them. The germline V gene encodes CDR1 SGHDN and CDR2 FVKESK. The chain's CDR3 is CASSRAGQMNTGELFF. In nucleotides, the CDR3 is TGTGCCAGCAGCCGCGCCGGACAAATGAACACCGGGGAGCTGTTTTTT.

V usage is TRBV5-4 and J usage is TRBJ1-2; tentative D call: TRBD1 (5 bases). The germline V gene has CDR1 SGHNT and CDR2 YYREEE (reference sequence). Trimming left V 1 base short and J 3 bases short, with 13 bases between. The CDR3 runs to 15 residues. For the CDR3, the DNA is TGTGCCAGCAGCTTGTACGCAGGGTATGACTATGGCTACACCTTC. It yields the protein CASSLYAGYDYGYTF.

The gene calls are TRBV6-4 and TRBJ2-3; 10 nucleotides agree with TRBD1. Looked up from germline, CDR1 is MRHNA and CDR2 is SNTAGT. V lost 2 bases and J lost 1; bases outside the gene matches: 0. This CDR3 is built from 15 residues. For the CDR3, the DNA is TGTGCCAGCAGTGACGGGACAGGGGGCACAGATACGCAGTATTTT. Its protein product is CASSDGTGGTDTQYF.

CDR3 in amino acids: CASSLTGLRNTQYF. The CDR3 nucleotides read TGTGCCAGCAGCTTGACGGGACTACGAAATACGCAGTATTTT. V gene TRBV5-4 combines with J gene TRBJ2-3; TRBD2 matches 7 bases. J gave up 7 bases and V 1 base, and 6 bases lay outside the gene matches. CDR3 size: 14 residues. Germline CDR1 reads SGHNT; CDR2 reads YYREEE (reference sequence).

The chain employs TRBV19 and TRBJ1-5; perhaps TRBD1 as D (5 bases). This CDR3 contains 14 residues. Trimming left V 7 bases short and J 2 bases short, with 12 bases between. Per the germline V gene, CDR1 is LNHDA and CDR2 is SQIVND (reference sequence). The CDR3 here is CASNAGIGNQPQHF. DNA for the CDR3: TGTGCCAGTAACGCAGGGATTGGCAATCAGCCCCAGCATTTT.

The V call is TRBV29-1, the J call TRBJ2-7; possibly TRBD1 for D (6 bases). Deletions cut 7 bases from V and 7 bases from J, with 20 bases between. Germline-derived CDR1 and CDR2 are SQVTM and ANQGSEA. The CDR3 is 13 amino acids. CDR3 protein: CSDLQGEMGEQYF. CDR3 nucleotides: TGCAGCGACCTACAGGGAGAAATGGGGGAGCAGTACTTC.